This T cell receptor beta chain was captured in a study of vaccination effects on CD4 cells after COVID-19. Study information: The cohort was immunized with two doses of either the BNT162b2 or mRNA-1273 vaccine.

About this clone: Its antigen is undetermined.

Prior to sequencing, the ViraFEST assay stimulated PBMC with viral peptide pools, which expanded the antigen-specific CD4+ T cells. Subsequent to less than eleven days of culture, CD4+ T cells were isolated. Nucleocapsid antibodies stayed negative before and after vaccination, showing no earlier SARS-CoV-2 infection. Cultivation was performed at 1.5 million to 2.5 million PBMC per well with 8.5 to 10 IU/ml IL-2 and approximately 10 ug/ml peptides added. Cultures had half their medium replaced with IL-2 medium on days 3 and 7. The method was immunoSEQ multiplex PCR; TCRdb's version includes in-frame clones alone and lacks a portion of them. This table holds tens of thousands of clones, around 80% found once. Overall study results and limits: Late post-vaccination, clones induced by infection and those induced by vaccine underwent marked clonal contraction.

Germline-derived CDR1 and CDR2 are MNHEY and SMNVEV (reference sequence). The V and J ends lost 5 bases and 0 bases respectively, with 17 bases between them. This CDR3 region has 16 residues. This sequence joins TRBV27 and TRBJ2-7, with a tentative D call TRBD2 (6 bases). This TCR came from a human donor who received a COVID-19 vaccine. The sequencing used CD4+ T cells from PBMCs cultured with SARS-CoV-2 spike peptides, collected before COVID-19 vaccination. The CDR3 coding sequence is TGTGCCAGCAGTCCCTTCAGCGGGCTACTCTCCTACGAGCAGTACTTC. It encodes CASSPFSGLLSYEQYF.